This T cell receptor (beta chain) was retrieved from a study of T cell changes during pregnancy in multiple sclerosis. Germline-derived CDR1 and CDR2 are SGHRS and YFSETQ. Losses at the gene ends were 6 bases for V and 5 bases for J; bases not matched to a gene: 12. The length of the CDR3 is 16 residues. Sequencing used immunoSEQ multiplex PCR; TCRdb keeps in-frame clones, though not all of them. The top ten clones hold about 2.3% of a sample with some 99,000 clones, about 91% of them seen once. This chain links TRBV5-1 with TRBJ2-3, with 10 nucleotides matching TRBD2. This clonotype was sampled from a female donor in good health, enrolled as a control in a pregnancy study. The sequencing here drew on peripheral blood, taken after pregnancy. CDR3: CASTPGLAGVGDTQYF. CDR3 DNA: TGCGCCAGCACCCCCGGGCTAGCGGGAGTAGGAGATACGCAGTATTTT.